The 31 T cell receptor beta chains presented below share a single source sample, sequenced in a study of blood T cell repertoires in COVID-19. The data were produced by immunoSEQ multiplex PCR, yet TCRdb's version contains in-frame clones alone and is incomplete. The sample lists approximately 530,000 clones, 70% to 90% occurring once. The sample taken for sequencing was peripheral blood. All receptors derive from a woman in her forties or fifties with COVID-19, enrolled during active disease.

The chain joins TRBV3-1 (or the pseudogene TRBV3-2) to TRBJ2-5; the D is unclear. CDR3 length equals 13 residues. V was clipped by 4 bases and J by 5 bases, with 11 bases between them. CDR1 and CDR2 from the germline V gene are LGHDT and YNNKEL (reference sequence). The CDR3 bases are TGTGCCAGCAGCCCTCCTTTTCGGGAGACCCAGTACTTC. Its protein product is CASSPPFRETQYF.

This chain joins TRBV9 and TRBJ1-1, with D tentatively TRBD1 (5 bases). The CDR3 loop spans 16 amino acids. Trimming shortened V by 4 bases and J by 0 bases, and 16 bases separated the two germline ends. The germline V gene has CDR1 SGDLS and CDR2 YYNGEE. The CDR3 loop is CASSPAPGYMNTEAFF. CDR3 bases: TGTGCCAGCAGCCCCGCCCCAGGGTACATGAACACTGAAGCTTTCTTT.

The V call is TRBV6-4, the J call TRBJ1-2, with D perhaps TRBD1 (5 bases). Trimming shortened V by 8 bases and J by 4 bases, and 20 bases separated the two germline ends. CDR1 and CDR2 from the germline V gene are MRHNA and SNTAGT. The CDR3 loop spans 15 amino acids. CDR3: CASPTNAGDGYGYTF. CDR3 DNA sequence: TGTGCCAGCCCTACGAATGCGGGGGACGGCTATGGCTACACCTTC.

The chain uses TRBV30 and TRBJ1-2, with a possible D match to TRBD1 (5 bases). The germline V gene encodes CDR1 GTSNPN and CDR2 SVGIG (reference sequence). V dropped 0 bases and J dropped 14 bases, with 16 bases sitting between them. The CDR3 runs to 12 residues. The CDR3: CAWSVSREGLTF. CDR3 coding DNA: TGTGCCTGGAGTGTTTCCAGGGAAGGTTTAACCTTC.

The rearrangement links TRBV7-6 to TRBJ1-5; D is unresolved. Germline CDR1 and CDR2: SGHVS and FNYEAQ. Between the trimmed V and J ends, which lost 2 bases and 1 base, there was a span of 9 bases. The CDR3 has 15 residues. The CDR3 loop reads CASSLFAGSNQPQHF. The CDR3, as DNA: TGTGCCAGCAGCTTATTCGCGGGGAGCAATCAGCCCCAGCATTTT.

A word on this clone: One junction end does not reproduce the germline sequence, and a read error may be involved. The V gene is TRBV25-1, the J gene TRBJ2-7, with D possibly being TRBD1 (5 bases). Germline V gene sequence: CDR1 MGHDK, CDR2 SYGVNS. The CDR3 consists of 12 residues. The CDR3 DNA sequence: TGTGCCAGCAGTGATAGGGGTACAGGTTTTATGTTC. Residues: CASSDRGTGFMF.

The chain links TRBV27 to TRBJ2-2; 7 positions match TRBD1. This CDR3 region has 14 residues. Trimming cost V 4 bases and J 1 base; bases outside gene matches: 0. The V gene's germline CDR1 is MNHEY and CDR2 SMNVEV (reference sequence). The CDR3 loop reads CASSWTGNTGELFF. The DNA for the CDR3 is TGTGCCAGCAGTTGGACAGGGAACACCGGGGAGCTGTTTTTT.

This chain links TRBV9 with TRBJ1-1, with a weak D call TRBD1 (5 bases). The V gene's germline CDR1 is SGDLS and CDR2 YYNGEE. The CDR3 is made up of 13 amino acids. The ends were cut back, 0 bases at V and 6 bases at J, with 9 bases in the middle. The chain's CDR3 is CASSVATGAEAFF. The CDR3 nucleotides read TGTGCCAGCAGCGTAGCTACGGGGGCTGAAGCTTTCTTT.

V is TRBV5-6 and J is TRBJ1-2; D is possibly TRBD1 (5 bases). The CDR3 contains 15 residues. Germline CDR1 and CDR2: SGHDT and YYEEEE. Trimming cost V 3 bases and J 8 bases, with 20 bases left between them. CDR3 amino acids: CASSWGLPTLGGYTF. The CDR3 bases are TGTGCCAGCAGCTGGGGCCTCCCGACCTTGGGGGGCTACACCTTC.

This chain uses TRBV24-1 with TRBJ2-1; 14 nucleotides match TRBD2. Germline-derived CDR1 and CDR2 are KGHDR and SFDVKD. Trimming cost V 3 bases and J 5 bases; bases outside gene matches: 5. The CDR3 runs 17 residues. The CDR3 sequence: CATSDRTSGGLNNEQFF. Here the CDR3 DNA reads TGTGCCACCAGTGATCGGACTAGCGGGGGGCTCAACAATGAGCAGTTCTTC.

This chain uses TRBV7-2 with TRBJ1-2; tentatively, D is TRBD1 (6 bases). V was clipped by 1 base and J by 8 bases, with 23 bases between them. Germline V gene data show CDR1 as SGHTA and CDR2 as FQGNSA. CDR3 length: 17 residues. The CDR3 coding sequence is TGTGCCAGCAGCTTAGAGGCTCAGGCAGGGGCTCTGAGGGGCTACACCTTC. It translates to CASSLEAQAGALRGYTF. Looking up the rest from reference TRBV7-2 and TRBJ1-2 gives the full variable domain: GAGVSQSPSNKVTEKGKDVELRCDPISGHTALYWYRQSLGQGLEFLIYFQGNSAPDKSGLPSDRFSAERTGGSVSTLTIQRTQQEDSAVYLCASSLEAQAGALRGYTFGSGTRLTVV.

This chain joins TRBV5-5 and TRBJ2-2; 12 bases fit TRBD1. After removal of 4 bases from V and 7 bases from J, the junction contained 8 bases not matched to a gene. CDR1 SGHKS and CDR2 YYEKEE come from the germline V gene (reference sequence). This CDR3 has 16 residues. The CDR3 is CASSPQGTGGFGELFF. CDR3 nucleotides: TGTGCCAGCAGCCCCCAAGGGACAGGGGGCTTCGGGGAGCTGTTTTTT.

The chain uses TRBV5-5 and TRBJ2-1; TRBD1 agrees at 10 bases. CDR1 is SGHKS, CDR2 YYEKEE, per germline (reference sequence). CDR3 size: 17 residues. V gave up 3 bases and J gave up 1 base; unmatched junction bases: 7. The CDR3 reads CASSSDPGQGSYNEQFF. The CDR3 DNA sequence: TGTGCCAGCAGCTCAGACCCGGGACAGGGGTCCTACAATGAGCAGTTCTTC.

This chain connects TRBV27 to TRBJ2-7, with a possible D match to TRBD2 (5 bases). CDR1 and CDR2 from the germline V gene are MNHEY and SMNVEV (reference sequence). V lost 6 bases to trimming and J lost 2 bases, with 11 bases between them. The CDR3 has 13 residues. The chain's CDR3 is CASRKLEAYEQYF. CDR3 in DNA: TGTGCCAGCAGAAAACTAGAGGCCTACGAGCAGTACTTC.

This chain connects TRBV30 to TRBJ2-3, with TRBD2 matching over 8 bases. The CDR3 extends over 15 amino acids. CDR1 is GTSNPN and CDR2 is SVGIG in the germline V gene (reference sequence). Trimming cost V 4 bases and J 0 bases; bases outside gene matches: 6. In DNA form, the CDR3 reads TGTGCCTGGAACGGCGGGGGGCCTAGCACAGATACGCAGTATTTT. It translates to CAWNGGGPSTDTQYF.

V is TRBV3-1 (or the pseudogene TRBV3-2) and J is TRBJ2-1; D unclear. There are 14 residues in the CDR3. CDR1 LGHDT and CDR2 YNNKEL come from the germline V gene (reference sequence). V lost 1 base to trimming and J lost 5 bases, with 9 bases between them. Here the CDR3 reads CASSQGRGNNEQFF. DNA of the CDR3: TGTGCCAGCAGCCAAGGGCGCGGAAACAATGAGCAGTTCTTC.

The chain employs TRBV9 and TRBJ1-3, with D unresolved. Trimming cost V 4 bases and J 0 bases, with 14 bases left between them. CDR1 SGDLS and CDR2 YYNGEE come from the germline V gene. This CDR3 has 16 amino acids. CDR3 loop: CASSPYLAASGNTIYF. In nucleotides, the CDR3 is TGTGCCAGCAGCCCATACCTAGCCGCCTCTGGAAACACCATATATTTT.

The genes are TRBV19 and TRBJ1-4; D unresolved. Germline V gene data show CDR1 as LNHDA and CDR2 as SQIVND (reference sequence). V was cut by 6 bases and J by 0 bases, with 8 bases left in between. This CDR3 contains 14 residues. The CDR3 DNA reads TGTGCCAGTAGCGGGTCCGCAACTAATGAAAAACTGTTTTTT. It encodes CASSGSATNEKLFF.

This chain uses TRBV19 with TRBJ2-2; 10 positions agree with TRBD1. Germline assignment: CDR1 LNHDA and CDR2 SQIVND (reference sequence). The V and J ends lost 8 bases and 8 bases, in that order; junction bases with no gene match: 8. This CDR3 region has 14 residues. The CDR3 nucleotides read TGTGCCAGTGGAGGGACAGGGGTTTCAGGGGAGCTGTTTTTT. It encodes CASGGTGVSGELFF.

The chain carries TRBV2 and TRBJ1-2, with a weak D call TRBD1 (6 bases). Germline assignment: CDR1 SNHLY and CDR2 FYNNEI. The germline V and J ends were trimmed by 7 bases and 4 bases, with 19 bases remaining between them. This CDR3 contains 15 residues. The CDR3 nucleotides are TGTGCCAGCACAGGGGCAGTTACCATGGTCTATGGCTACACCTTC. Protein product: CASTGAVTMVYGYTF.

As concerns this clone: Other DNA variants within this sample encode the same CDR3. This chain joins TRBV20-1 and TRBJ1-1, with D hard to call. V lost 3 bases to trimming and J lost 0 bases, with 5 bases between them. Germline V gene lookup returns CDR1 DFQATT and CDR2 SNEGSKA (reference sequence). The CDR3 totals 12 residues. CDR3 nucleotides: TGCAGTGCTAGTAGCCTGAACACTGAAGCTTTCTTT. Its protein is CSASSLNTEAFF.

The chain carries TRBV15 and TRBJ1-2; unclear D gene. Germline assignment: CDR1 LNHNV and CDR2 YYDKDF (reference sequence). V lost 0 bases and J lost 8, with 13 bases in between. This CDR3 has 14 amino acids. CDR3 sequence: CATSRDRQPGGYTF. The CDR3 nucleotides are TGTGCCACCAGCAGAGATCGGCAGCCGGGGGGCTACACCTTC.

This chain uses TRBV25-1 with TRBJ2-3; weak D call: TRBD2 (7 bases). CDR1 is MGHDK, CDR2 SYGVNS, per germline. The CDR3 covers 16 residues. The V end was cut by 4 bases, the J end by 3 bases, with 17 bases between. The CDR3 DNA reads as TGTGCCAGCAGTGCCTCTAGGGGGGGGAATACAGATACGCAGTATTTT. Encoded protein: CASSASRGGNTDTQYF.

The chain recombines TRBV7-2 with TRBJ2-1, with 7 bases fitting TRBD2. This CDR3 spans 15 amino acids. J gave up 10 bases and V 7 bases, and 16 bases lay outside the gene matches. CDR1 SGHTA and CDR2 FQGNSA come from the germline V gene. The chain's CDR3 is CASNPLTGGINEQFF. The CDR3, as DNA: TGTGCCAGCAACCCTTTGACGGGGGGTATAAACGAGCAGTTCTTC.

The rearrangement links TRBV13 to TRBJ1-4, with 7 bases aligning to TRBD1. The V gene end was trimmed by 5 bases and the J gene end by 8 bases; junction bases not matched to a gene: 11. The germline gives CDR1 PRHDT, CDR2 FYEKMQ (reference sequence). This CDR3 has 15 amino acids. CDR3 sequence: CASSNRGAEEEKLFF. As DNA, the CDR3 is TGTGCCAGCAGCAACAGGGGAGCAGAGGAGGAAAAACTGTTTTTT. Supplemented by reference TRBV13 and TRBJ1-4, the full variable domain reads AAGVIQSPRHLIKEKRETATLKCYPIPRHDTVYWYQQGPGQDPQFLISFYEKMQSDKGSIPDRFSAQQFSDYHSELNMSSLELGDSALYFCASSNRGAEEEKLFFGSGTQLSVL.

The V and J genes are TRBV29-1 and TRBJ1-1; D might be TRBD1 (6 bases). V was pared by 7 bases and J by 5 bases, with 14 bases between. Germline V gives CDR1 SQVTM, CDR2 ANQGSEA. This CDR3 has 12 residues. The CDR3 DNA follows: TGCAGCGCCGATACAGGGTGGACTGAAGCTTTCTTT. It codes for CSADTGWTEAFF.

The rearrangement uses TRBV29-1 and TRBJ1-2; 7 positions match TRBD1. V dropped 7 bases and J dropped 6; count of bases not matched to a gene: 14. The CDR3 is 14 amino acids. From germline, CDR1 is SQVTM and CDR2 ANQGSEA. The CDR3 is CSAEFPTGPDGYTF. As DNA, the CDR3 is TGCAGCGCCGAATTCCCGACAGGGCCGGATGGCTACACCTTC.

V and J are TRBV5-1 and TRBJ2-1; tentative D call: TRBD2 (6 bases). The CDR3 has 15 amino acids. Germline-derived CDR1 and CDR2 are SGHRS and YFSETQ. With 0 bases removed from V and 5 bases from J, the gap between germline ends came to 12 bases. The CDR3 DNA follows: TGCGCCAGCAGCTTGGACAGTAGCGGCGACAATGAGCAGTTCTTC. Amino acids: CASSLDSSGDNEQFF.

This clone appeared once. This chain links TRBV5-6 with TRBJ2-7; possibly TRBD1 for D (6 bases). Trimming cost V 4 bases and J 0 bases, with 14 bases left between them. The CDR3 sequence is 15 residues long. CDR1 and CDR2 (germline): SGHDT, YYEEEE. The CDR3 region is CASSARDTLSYEQYF. CDR3 bases: TGTGCCAGCAGCGCACGGGACACACTCTCCTACGAGCAGTACTTC.

The gene calls are TRBV2 and TRBJ2-3; 10 bases fit TRBD1. The V gene end was trimmed by 7 bases and the J gene end by 5 bases; junction bases not matched to a gene: 9. Germline V gene lookup returns CDR1 SNHLY and CDR2 FYNNEI. This CDR3 contains 15 residues. The CDR3 sequence is CASKIDRGQGDTQYF. DNA for the CDR3: TGTGCCAGCAAAATTGACAGGGGGCAGGGAGATACGCAGTATTTT.

The chain joins TRBV5-1 to TRBJ1-1; possibly TRBD1 for D (5 bases). The CDR3 length is 15 residues. With 4 bases removed from V and 5 bases from J, the gap between germline ends came to 18 bases. CDR1 is SGHRS, CDR2 YFSETQ, per germline. CDR3 residues: CASSPRGREDTEAFF. In DNA form, the CDR3 reads TGCGCCAGCAGCCCTCGGGGCAGGGAGGATACTGAAGCTTTCTTT.